The clone carrying this TCR beta chain was seen only a few times. This record belongs to a study of T cells after yellow fever vaccination. MiXCR, applied by TCRdb to the 5' RACE reads, yields one record per CDR3 protein. In the table there are approximately 350,000 distinct CDR3 sequences, around a tenth of which are singletons. This receptor was taken from a man between 18 and 29 years old who received the YFV17D yellow fever vaccine. This specimen consisted of PBMCs, obtained on the day of the first yellow fever vaccination.

The CDR3 loop is CASSSDRSNSPLHF. The CDR3 bases are TGCGCCAGCAGCTCGGACAGAAGTAATTCACCCCTCCACTTT. This chain links TRBV5-1 with TRBJ1-6; possibly TRBD1 for D (6 bases). Deletions cut 3 bases from V and 6 bases from J, with 10 bases between. This CDR3 is 14 amino acids long. In germline, CDR1 is SGHRS, CDR2 YFSETQ.